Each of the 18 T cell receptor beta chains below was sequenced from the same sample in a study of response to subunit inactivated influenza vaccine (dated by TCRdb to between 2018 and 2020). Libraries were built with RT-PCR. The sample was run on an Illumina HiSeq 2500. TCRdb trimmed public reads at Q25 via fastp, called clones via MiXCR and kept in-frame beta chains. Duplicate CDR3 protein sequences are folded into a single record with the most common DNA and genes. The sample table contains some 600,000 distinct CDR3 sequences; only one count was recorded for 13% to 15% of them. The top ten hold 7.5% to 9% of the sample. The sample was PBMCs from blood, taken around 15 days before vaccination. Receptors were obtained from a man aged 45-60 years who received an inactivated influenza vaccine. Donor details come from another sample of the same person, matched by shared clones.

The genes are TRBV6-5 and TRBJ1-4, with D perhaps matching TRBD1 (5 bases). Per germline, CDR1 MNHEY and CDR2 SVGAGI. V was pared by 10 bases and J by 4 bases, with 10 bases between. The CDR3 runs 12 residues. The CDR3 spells CATRGINEKLFF. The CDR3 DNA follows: TGTGCCACTAGGGGTATTAATGAAAAACTGTTTTTT.

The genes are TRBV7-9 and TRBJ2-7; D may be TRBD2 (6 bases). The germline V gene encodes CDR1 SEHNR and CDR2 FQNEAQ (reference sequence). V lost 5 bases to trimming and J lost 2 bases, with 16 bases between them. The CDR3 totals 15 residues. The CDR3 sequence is CASSPGGVNPYEQYF. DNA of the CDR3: TGTGCCAGCAGCCCCGGCGGGGTGAACCCCTACGAGCAGTACTTC.

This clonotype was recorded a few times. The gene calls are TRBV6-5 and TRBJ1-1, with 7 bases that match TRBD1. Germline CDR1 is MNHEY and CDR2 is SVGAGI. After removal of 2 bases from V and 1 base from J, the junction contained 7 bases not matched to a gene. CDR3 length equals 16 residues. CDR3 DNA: TGTGCCAGCAGTTACGGGGGGACAGTGCGGAACACTGAAGCTTTCTTT. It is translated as CASSYGGTVRNTEAFF.

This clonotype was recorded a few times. The CDR3 spells CASSYARGPVGTEAFF. CDR3 DNA sequence: TGTGCCAGCAGTTATGCTAGGGGCCCCGTGGGGACTGAAGCTTTCTTT. V gene TRBV2 combines with J gene TRBJ1-1; D possibly corresponds to TRBD1 (5 bases). The CDR3 consists of 16 residues. The V end was cut by 5 bases, the J end by 5 bases, with 21 bases between. Germline CDR1 and CDR2: SNHLY and FYNNEI.

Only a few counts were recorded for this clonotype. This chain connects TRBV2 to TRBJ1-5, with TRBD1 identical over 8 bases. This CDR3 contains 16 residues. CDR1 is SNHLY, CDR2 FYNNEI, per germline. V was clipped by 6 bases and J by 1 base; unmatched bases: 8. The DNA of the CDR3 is TGTGCCAGCAGCGTAACGACAGGGGCGAGCAATCAGCCCCAGCATTTT. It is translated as CASSVTTGASNQPQHF.

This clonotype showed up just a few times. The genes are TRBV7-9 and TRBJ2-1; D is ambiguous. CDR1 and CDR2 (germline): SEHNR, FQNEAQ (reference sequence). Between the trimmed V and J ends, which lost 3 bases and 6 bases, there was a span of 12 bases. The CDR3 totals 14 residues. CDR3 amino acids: CASSFLRSINEQFF. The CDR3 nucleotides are TGTGCCAGCAGCTTCCTGCGGAGCATCAATGAGCAGTTCTTC.

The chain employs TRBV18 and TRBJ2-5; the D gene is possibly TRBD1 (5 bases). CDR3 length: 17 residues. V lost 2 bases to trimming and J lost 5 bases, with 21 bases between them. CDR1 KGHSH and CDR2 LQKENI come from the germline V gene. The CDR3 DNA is TGTGCCAGCTCACCATCCCCCGTCTTAGGAAACAGGGAGACCCAGTACTTC. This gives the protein CASSPSPVLGNRETQYF.

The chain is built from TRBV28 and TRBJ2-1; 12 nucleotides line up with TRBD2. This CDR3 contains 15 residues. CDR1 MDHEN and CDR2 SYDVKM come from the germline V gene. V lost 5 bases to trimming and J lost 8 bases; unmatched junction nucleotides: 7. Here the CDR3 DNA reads TGTGCCAGCAGTCAACTAGCGGGGGGAGGGGATGAGCAGTTCTTC. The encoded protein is CASSQLAGGGDEQFF. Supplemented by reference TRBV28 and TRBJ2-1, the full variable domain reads DVKVTQSSRYLVKRTGEKVFLECVQDMDHENMFWYRQDPGLGLRLIYFSYDVKMKEKGDIPEGYSVSREKKERFSLILESASTNQTSMYLCASSQLAGGGDEQFFGPGTRLTVL.

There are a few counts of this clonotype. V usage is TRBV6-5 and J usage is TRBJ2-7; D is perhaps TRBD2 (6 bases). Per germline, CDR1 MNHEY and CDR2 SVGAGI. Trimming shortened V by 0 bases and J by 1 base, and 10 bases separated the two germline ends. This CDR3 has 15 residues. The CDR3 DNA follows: TGTGCCAGCAGTTACTCAGGGACTTTATCCTACGAGCAGTACTTC. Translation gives CASSYSGTLSYEQYF.

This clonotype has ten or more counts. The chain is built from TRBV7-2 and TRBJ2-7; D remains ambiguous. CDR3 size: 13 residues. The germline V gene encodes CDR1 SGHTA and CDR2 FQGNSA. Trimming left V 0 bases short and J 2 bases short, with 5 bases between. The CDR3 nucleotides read TGTGCCAGCAGCTTAGCCGTCCCCTACGAGCAGTACTTC. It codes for CASSLAVPYEQYF. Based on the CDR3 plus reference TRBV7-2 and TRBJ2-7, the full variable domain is GAGVSQSPSNKVTEKGKDVELRCDPISGHTALYWYRQSLGQGLEFLIYFQGNSAPDKSGLPSDRFSAERTGGSVSTLTIQRTQQEDSAVYLCASSLAVPYEQYFGPGTRLTVT.

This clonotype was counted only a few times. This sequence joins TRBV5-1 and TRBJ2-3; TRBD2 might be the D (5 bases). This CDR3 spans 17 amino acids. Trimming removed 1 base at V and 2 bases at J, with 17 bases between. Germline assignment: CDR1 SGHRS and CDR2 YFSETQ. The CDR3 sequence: CASSLYATAVTTDTQYF. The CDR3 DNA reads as TGCGCCAGCAGCTTGTACGCTACAGCGGTCACCACAGATACGCAGTATTTT.

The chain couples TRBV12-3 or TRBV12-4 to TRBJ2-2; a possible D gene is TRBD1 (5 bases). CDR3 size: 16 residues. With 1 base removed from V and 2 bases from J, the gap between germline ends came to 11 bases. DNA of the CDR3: TGTGCCAGCAGTTTAGAGGACAACCTAAACACCGGGGAGCTGTTTTTT. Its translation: CASSLEDNLNTGELFF.

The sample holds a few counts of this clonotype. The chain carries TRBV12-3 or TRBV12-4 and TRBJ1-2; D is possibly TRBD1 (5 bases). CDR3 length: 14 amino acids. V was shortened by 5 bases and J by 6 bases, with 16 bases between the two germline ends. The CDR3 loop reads CASSLSGAGDGYTF. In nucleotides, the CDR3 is TGTGCCAGCAGTCTCTCCGGGGCAGGTGATGGCTACACCTTC.

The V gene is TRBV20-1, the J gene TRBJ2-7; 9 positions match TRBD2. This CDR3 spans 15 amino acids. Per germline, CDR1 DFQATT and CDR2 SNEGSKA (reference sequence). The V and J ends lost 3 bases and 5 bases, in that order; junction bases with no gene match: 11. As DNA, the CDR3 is TGCAGTGCTAGGCTATCGGGACTAGCAATCCACGAGCAGTACTTC. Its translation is CSARLSGLAIHEQYF.

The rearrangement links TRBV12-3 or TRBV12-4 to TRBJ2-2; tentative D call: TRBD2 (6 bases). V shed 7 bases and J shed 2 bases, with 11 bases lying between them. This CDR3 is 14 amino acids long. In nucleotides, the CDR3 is TGTGCCAGCACCTCGGGACTTAACACCGGGGAGCTGTTTTTT. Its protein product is CASTSGLNTGELFF.

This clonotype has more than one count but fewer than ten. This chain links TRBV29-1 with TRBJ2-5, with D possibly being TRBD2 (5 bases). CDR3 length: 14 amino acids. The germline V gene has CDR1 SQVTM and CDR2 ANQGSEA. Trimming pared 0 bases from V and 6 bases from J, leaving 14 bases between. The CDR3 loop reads CSVEDWASRQTQYF. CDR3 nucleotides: TGCAGCGTTGAAGATTGGGCTAGCAGACAGACCCAGTACTTC.

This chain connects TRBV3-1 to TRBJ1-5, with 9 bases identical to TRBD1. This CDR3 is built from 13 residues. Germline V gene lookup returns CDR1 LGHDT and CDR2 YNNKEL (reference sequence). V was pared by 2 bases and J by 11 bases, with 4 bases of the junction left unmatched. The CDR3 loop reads CASSQKGTGTQHF. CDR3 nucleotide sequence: TGTGCCAGCAGCCAAAAAGGGACAGGGACCCAGCATTTT.

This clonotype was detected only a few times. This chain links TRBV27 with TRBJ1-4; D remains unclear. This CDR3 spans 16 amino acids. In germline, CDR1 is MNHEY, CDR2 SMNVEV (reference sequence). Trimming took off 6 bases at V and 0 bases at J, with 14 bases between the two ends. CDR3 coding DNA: TGTGCCAGCAGCCCACTTAGAACAACAACTAATGAAAAACTGTTTTTT. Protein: CASSPLRTTTNEKLFF.